This T cell receptor (beta chain) was sequenced for a study of T cells in localized non-small cell lung cancer. In this sample, this clone turned up a few times. Germline loops: CDR1 SGHVS, CDR2 FQNEAQ. The CDR3 length is 13 residues. Trimming left V 9 bases short and J 0 bases short, with 9 bases between. Sequencing used immunoSEQ multiplex PCR; TCRdb keeps in-frame clones, though not all of them. In the table there are over a thousand clones, roughly 23% of which are singletons. This clonotype originated in a woman aged 35 to 70 with stage I lung adenocarcinoma. Sequencing used lung tumor tissue, obtained before any cancer treatment. The chain uses TRBV7-8 and TRBJ1-3; the D is unclear. CDR3 bases: TGTGCCAGTGGACGGGACTCTGGAAACACCATATATTTT. It encodes CASGRDSGNTIYF.